A single sample is the source of the 5 T cell receptor beta chains below, sequenced in a study of shared clonotypes between healthy human individuals. Terminally differentiated effector memory CD45RA+ cells were left out of the naive CD8 fraction, which was CD45RO-negative and positively selected for CCR7. Measured with immunoSEQ multiplex PCR; TCRdb has only the in-frame clones, and not every one. The sample lists some 2,100,000 clones, more than 85% seen once, with roughly 1.7% in the top ten. Sequencing was carried out using naive CD8+ T cells from PBMCs. All receptors come from a man aged 18 to 29 in good health. Some clones in this sample may be carry-over from other donors' samples.

V and J are TRBV28 and TRBJ2-3, with 12 bases aligning to TRBD2. The CDR3 covers 19 residues. Per the germline V gene, CDR1 is MDHEN and CDR2 is SYDVKM. With V trimmed by 7 bases and J by 1 base, 15 bases remained unmatched. The CDR3 reads CASKFSETSGRGGTDTQYF. The CDR3, as DNA: TGTGCCAGCAAGTTTTCAGAGACTAGCGGGAGAGGCGGCACAGATACGCAGTATTTT. The full variable domain, its missing parts supplied by reference TRBV28 and TRBJ2-3, is DVKVTQSSRYLVKRTGEKVFLECVQDMDHENMFWYRQDPGLGLRLIYFSYDVKMKEKGDIPEGYSVSREKKERFSLILESASTNQTSMYLCASKFSETSGRGGTDTQYFGPGTRLTVL.

This chain links TRBV9 with TRBJ1-5; 8 nucleotides line up with TRBD1. The CDR3 is made up of 16 amino acids. Germline V gives CDR1 SGDLS, CDR2 YYNGEE. V lost 2 bases, J lost 5 bases, and 9 bases stayed unmatched. CDR3 sequence reads: CASSVATGGEDQPQHF. Here the CDR3 DNA reads TGTGCCAGCAGCGTTGCCACAGGGGGTGAGGATCAGCCCCAGCATTTT. Based on the CDR3 plus reference TRBV9 and TRBJ1-5, the full variable domain is DSGVTQTPKHLITATGQRVTLRCSPRSGDLSVYWYQQSLDQGLQFLIQYYNGEERAKGNILERFSAQQFPDLHSELNLSSLELGDSALYFCASSVATGGEDQPQHFGDGTRLSIL.

The gene calls are TRBV15 and TRBJ2-1; TRBD1 or TRBD2 may be the D gene (5 bases each). CDR1 is LNHNV and CDR2 is YYDKDF in the germline V gene (reference sequence). V lost 5 bases and J 7 bases, leaving 18 bases between the germline ends. This CDR3 is 15 amino acids long. CDR3 amino acids: CATSPSGQGINEQFF. As DNA, the CDR3 is TGTGCCACCAGCCCCTCGGGGCAGGGAATTAATGAGCAGTTCTTC.

J is TRBJ2-2 and V is TRBV10-3; TRBD1 aligns across 8 bases. The CDR3 has 14 residues. Germline V lookup: CDR1 ENHRY, CDR2 SYGVKD. V shed 8 bases, J shed 6 bases, and the junction held 8 bases outside the gene matches. CDR3 loop: CAIAPDRVAGELFF. The CDR3 DNA is TGTGCCATCGCCCCGGACAGGGTTGCCGGGGAGCTGTTTTTT.

This chain joins TRBV27 and TRBJ1-5; a weak D match, TRBD1 (5 bases). The germline CDR1 and CDR2 sequences are MNHEY and SMNVEV (reference sequence). The CDR3 contains 14 residues. Deletions cut 3 bases from V and 6 bases from J, with 12 bases between. In DNA form, the CDR3 reads TGTGCCAGCAGTTTTTCCGGGGGGACTCAGCCCCAGCATTTT. Translation: CASSFSGGTQPQHF.